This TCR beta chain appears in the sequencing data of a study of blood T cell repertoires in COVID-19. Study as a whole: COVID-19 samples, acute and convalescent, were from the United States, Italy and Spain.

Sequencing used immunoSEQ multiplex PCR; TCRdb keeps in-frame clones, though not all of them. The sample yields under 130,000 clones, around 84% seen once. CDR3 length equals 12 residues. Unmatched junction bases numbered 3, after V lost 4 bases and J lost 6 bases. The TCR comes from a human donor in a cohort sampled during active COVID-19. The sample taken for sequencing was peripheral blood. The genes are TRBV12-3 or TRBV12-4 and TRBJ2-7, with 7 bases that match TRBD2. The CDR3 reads CASSWGGSEQYF. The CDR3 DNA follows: TGTGCCAGCAGTTGGGGGGGAAGCGAGCAGTACTTC.